This TCR beta chain is drawn from a study of blood T cell repertoires in COVID-19. Study information: The United States, Italy and Spain provided the acute and convalescent COVID-19 samples.

Germline CDR1 is SQVTM and CDR2 is ANQGSEA. Trimming took 3 bases from V and 2 from J, leaving 10 bases between them. The CDR3 covers 13 residues. How the authors handled the data: Amplified reference gene primers provided the basis for estimating nucleated cell counts. This table comes from immunoSEQ multiplex PCR, and its TCRdb copy is limited to in-frame clones, with some not included. The DNA gave D and trimming, while V, J and clone size come from that table. The sample lists roughly 140,000 clones, roughly 84% occurring once. Source material: peripheral blood. The receptor was isolated from a woman between 50 and 59 years old in a cohort sampled during active or convalescent COVID-19. The chain has TRBV29-1 and TRBJ1-1; D is unresolved. The CDR3 nucleotides are TGCAGCGTTGACCGCGCGGCCAACACTGAAGCTTTCTTT. It yields the protein CSVDRAANTEAFF.